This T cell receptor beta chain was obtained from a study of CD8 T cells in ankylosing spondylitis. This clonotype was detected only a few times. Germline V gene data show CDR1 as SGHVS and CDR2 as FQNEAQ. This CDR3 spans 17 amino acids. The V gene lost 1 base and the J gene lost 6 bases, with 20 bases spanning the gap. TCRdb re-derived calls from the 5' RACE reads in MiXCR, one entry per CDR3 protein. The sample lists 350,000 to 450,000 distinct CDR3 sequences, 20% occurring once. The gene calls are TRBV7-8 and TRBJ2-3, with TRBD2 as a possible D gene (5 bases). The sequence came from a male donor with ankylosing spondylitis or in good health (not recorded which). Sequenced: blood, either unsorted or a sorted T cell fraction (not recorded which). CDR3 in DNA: TGTGCCAGCAGCTTAGGGGGTAGAGGACCAAGAGGGGATACGCAGTATTTT. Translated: CASSLGGRGPRGDTQYF.